This T cell receptor beta chain was observed in a study of T cells after yellow fever vaccination. After removal of 2 bases from V and 4 bases from J, the junction contained 2 bases not matched to a gene. The CDR3 contains 14 residues. Per germline, CDR1 SGHTA and CDR2 FQGNSA. A single record per CDR3 protein comes from TCRdb applying MiXCR to the 5' RACE reads. The sample includes 400,000 or so distinct CDR3 sequences, over 15% of them seen just once. The sequences come from PBMCs, collected before the yellow fever booster vaccination. This sequence originates from a man in his late teens or twenties who received the YFV17D yellow fever vaccine. V gene TRBV7-2 combines with J gene TRBJ2-3, with 8 bases matching TRBD1. The CDR3 here is CASSLQGAADTQYF. CDR3 coding DNA: TGTGCCAGCAGCTTACAGGGGGCCGCAGATACGCAGTATTTT. The full variable domain, rest sourced from reference TRBV7-2 and TRBJ2-3, is GAGVSQSPSNKVTEKGKDVELRCDPISGHTALYWYRQSLGQGLEFLIYFQGNSAPDKSGLPSDRFSAERTGGSVSTLTIQRTQQEDSAVYLCASSLQGAADTQYFGPGTRLTVL.